A single sample gave rise to the 17 T cell receptor beta chains below, sequenced in a study of OX40 agonist ivuxolimab in advanced cancers. The method was immunoSEQ multiplex PCR; TCRdb's version includes in-frame clones alone and lacks a portion of them. The table lists 100,000 to 130,000 clones, around 93% of them singletons. Here the sequenced sample was CD4+ or CD8+ T cells sorted from blood, taken in a trial of the OX40 agonist ivuxolimab. The origin of the receptors is an adult with an advanced solid tumor such as melanoma, head and neck, liver or kidney cancer.

This clone was observed once. The V call is TRBV7-9, the J call TRBJ1-5; a weak D match, TRBD1 (6 bases). V lost 4 bases, J lost 0 bases, and 13 bases lay in between. Germline-derived CDR1 and CDR2 are SEHNR and FQNEAQ (reference sequence). The CDR3 consists of 16 residues. CDR3 sequence reads: CASSSAGGGSNQPQHF. DNA for the CDR3: TGTGCCAGCAGCTCCGCGGGGGGCGGTAGCAATCAGCCCCAGCATTTT.

In this sample, this clone turned up once. The chain has TRBV6-1 and TRBJ2-2; no clear D gene. CDR3 size: 13 residues. Trimming removed 1 base at V and 7 bases at J, with 7 bases between. Germline-derived CDR1 and CDR2 are MNHNS and SASEGT. CDR3 protein: CASSEGAIGELFF. CDR3 DNA sequence: TGTGCCAGCAGTGAAGGAGCGATCGGGGAGCTGTTTTTT.

The CDR3: CASRTPGDEQYF. CDR3 nucleotide sequence: TGTGCCAGCAGAACCCCGGGGGACGAGCAGTACTTC. The chain has TRBV6-1 and TRBJ2-7, with D perhaps matching TRBD2 (6 bases). Germline CDR1 is MNHNS and CDR2 is SASEGT. V was shortened by 6 bases and J by 5 bases, with 11 bases between the two germline ends. The CDR3 loop spans 12 amino acids.

CDR3 region: CASSLGVGNQPQHF. The CDR3 coding sequence is TGTGCCAGCAGCCTAGGGGTTGGCAATCAGCCCCAGCATTTT. The rearrangement joins TRBV7-3 to TRBJ1-5; TRBD1 might be the D (5 bases). The germline V and J ends were trimmed by 5 bases and 2 bases, with 10 bases remaining between them. The CDR3 totals 14 residues. Germline CDR1 reads SGHTA; CDR2 reads FQGTGA.

This clone is a singleton in its sample. The sample carries other DNA sequences with the same CDR3. V gene TRBV11-2 combines with J gene TRBJ1-1; D remains unclear. This CDR3 is 13 amino acids long. The ends were cut back, 2 bases at V and 0 bases at J, with 4 bases in the middle. Germline loops: CDR1 SGHAT, CDR2 FQNNGV. Here the CDR3 reads CASSLQLNTEAFF. In DNA, the CDR3 is TGTGCCAGCAGCTTACAATTGAACACTGAAGCTTTCTTT. The full variable domain, in which reference TRBV11-2 and TRBJ1-1 provide the parts outside the CDR3, is EAGVAQSPRYKIIEKRQSVAFWCNPISGHATLYWYQQILGQGPKLLIQFQNNGVVDDSQLPKDRFSAERLKGVDSTLKIQPAKLEDSAVYLCASSLQLNTEAFFGQGTRLTVV.

This chain connects TRBV30 to TRBJ2-7; D is ambiguous. V dropped 5 bases and J dropped 4 bases, with 12 bases sitting between them. The CDR3 is made up of 12 amino acids. Per germline, CDR1 GTSNPN and CDR2 SVGIG (reference sequence). The CDR3 region is CAWARAGYEQYF. For the CDR3, the DNA is TGTGCCTGGGCACGTGCCGGATACGAGCAGTACTTC.

The rearrangement links TRBV7-3 to TRBJ2-1; no firm D call. This CDR3 spans 16 amino acids. V lost 1 base, J lost 2 bases, and 12 bases lay in between. Looked up from germline, CDR1 is SGHTA and CDR2 is FQGTGA. Written as DNA, the CDR3 is TGTGCCAGCAGCTTAAGCCCCGGCGCCGCCTACAATGAGCAGTTCTTC. Its protein is CASSLSPGAAYNEQFF.

Details on this clone: Relative to the germline gene, one junction end is altered; a read error may explain this. This chain links TRBV30 with TRBJ1-2; no definite D call. CDR1 is GTSNPN and CDR2 is SVGIG in the germline V gene (reference sequence). CDR3 length: 11 residues. The CDR3 reads CAWSVLKDVSF. The CDR3 DNA sequence: TGTGCCTGGAGTGTACTCAAGGACGTAAGCTTC.

V and J are TRBV6-6 and TRBJ1-4; 8 bases fit TRBD1. This CDR3 region has 13 residues. Trimming at V came to 5 bases and at J to 8 bases, leaving 4 bases not matched to a gene. Germline V gives CDR1 MNHNY, CDR2 SVGAGI (reference sequence). CDR3 DNA: TGTGCCAGCAGTGACAGGGGAGGAGAAAAACTGTTTTTT. This translates into CASSDRGGEKLFF.

V is TRBV5-1 and J is TRBJ1-6; no clear D. From germline, CDR1 is SGHRS and CDR2 YFSETQ. The CDR3 has 13 residues. Trimming took off 2 bases at V and 7 bases at J, with 7 bases between the two ends. The DNA for the CDR3 is TGCGCCAGCAGCTTAACCACGAATTCACCCCTCCACTTT. Translation gives CASSLTTNSPLHF.

The V and J genes are TRBV18 and TRBJ2-1, with 9 bases aligning to TRBD2. Per the germline V gene, CDR1 is KGHSH and CDR2 is LQKENI. This CDR3 is built from 15 residues. The V gene end was trimmed by 3 bases and the J gene end by 8 bases; junction bases not matched to a gene: 8. The CDR3 nucleotides are TGTGCCAGCTCACCTTCCGGGACTAGCAAACATGAGCAGTTCTTC. Protein sequence: CASSPSGTSKHEQFF.

V and J are TRBV14 and TRBJ2-3; D is uncertain. V was trimmed by 1 base and J by 1 base, leaving 3 bases between them. CDR3 size: 13 residues. Germline V lookup: CDR1 SGHDN, CDR2 FVKESK. CDR3: CASSQVRTDTQYF. CDR3 DNA sequence: TGTGCCAGCAGCCAAGTACGCACAGATACGCAGTATTTT.

Worth noting for this clone: Other nucleotide sequences in the sample specify the same CDR3. The chain couples TRBV9 to TRBJ2-3; tentatively, D is TRBD1 (6 bases). The CDR3 is 14 residues long. Germline loops: CDR1 SGDLS, CDR2 YYNGEE. With 1 base removed from V and 2 bases from J, the gap between germline ends came to 8 bases. The CDR3: CASSVTGYTDTQYF. CDR3 DNA sequence: TGTGCCAGCAGCGTAACAGGGTACACAGATACGCAGTATTTT. The full variable domain, in which reference TRBV9 and TRBJ2-3 provide the parts outside the CDR3, is DSGVTQTPKHLITATGQRVTLRCSPRSGDLSVYWYQQSLDQGLQFLIQYYNGEERAKGNILERFSAQQFPDLHSELNLSSLELGDSALYFCASSVTGYTDTQYFGPGTRLTVL.

This rearrangement joins TRBV6-5 to TRBJ1-2; D is perhaps TRBD1 (5 bases). The CDR3 contains 13 residues. Germline V CDR1 and CDR2: MNHEY, SVGAGI. V was shortened by 6 bases and J by 5 bases, with 13 bases between the two germline ends. The CDR3 region is CASSRGGRYGYTF. The CDR3 coding sequence is TGTGCCAGCAGCCGGGGGGGACGTTATGGCTACACCTTC.

The rearrangement joins TRBV11-3 to TRBJ1-1, with TRBD1 matching over 7 bases. The V gene's germline CDR1 is SGHNT and CDR2 YENEEA. The CDR3 has 14 amino acids. V lost 5 bases to trimming and J lost 3 bases; unmatched junction nucleotides: 6. CDR3 amino acids: CASSENRGHTEAFF. The CDR3 DNA is TGTGCCAGCAGCGAGAACAGGGGTCACACTGAAGCTTTCTTT.

V and J are TRBV15 and TRBJ2-5; D unresolved. Germline CDR1 is LNHNV and CDR2 is YYDKDF (reference sequence). Trimming shortened V by 1 base and J by 5 bases, and 5 bases separated the two germline ends. The CDR3 contains 12 residues. The CDR3 region is CATSRASETQYF. The CDR3 region has the DNA TGTGCCACCAGCAGAGCGTCGGAGACCCAGTACTTC.

This chain uses TRBV18 with TRBJ2-5; 9 nucleotides line up with TRBD2. The length of the CDR3 is 14 residues. Germline V gives CDR1 KGHSH, CDR2 LQKENI. Trimming at V came to 3 bases and at J to 5 bases, leaving 4 bases not matched to a gene. The CDR3 spells CASSPPGLAETQYF. The DNA of the CDR3 is TGTGCCAGCTCACCCCCGGGACTAGCCGAGACCCAGTACTTC.